The source of this T cell receptor beta chain is a study of blood T cells in healthy people across ages. The second PCR ran about 6 to 12 cycles with a sample-barcoded 5' primer and J-beta primers. One entry per CDR3 protein results from TCRdb running MiXCR on the 5' RACE reads. The sample lists some 1,000,000 distinct CDR3 sequences, 25% occurring once. This CDR3 is 17 amino acids long. CDR1 and CDR2 from the germline V gene are DFQATT and SNEGSKA (reference sequence). Trimming cost V 5 bases and J 1 base; bases outside gene matches: 12. This same sample was also taken into another study, of T cells of mothers and their children.

Sequenced material: blood. The sequence came from a girl aged 2-10 years in good health. This sequence joins TRBV20-1 and TRBJ2-5; 11 bases line up with TRBD2. The CDR3 DNA follows: TGCAGTGCTGAGTCGCTAGCGGGGGGCGGCGGCCAAGAGACCCAGTACTTC. Translating gives CSAESLAGGGGQETQYF.